This T cell receptor beta chain was retrieved from a study of cytomegalovirus exposure and HLA in healthy donors. V gave up 6 bases and J gave up 5 bases; unmatched junction bases: 7. Germline CDR1 and CDR2: MNHNS and SASEGT. The length of the CDR3 is 14 residues. Findings and caveats of the study: It was approximately 160 TCR beta chains that were listed as cytomegalovirus-associated.

This clone has a handful of counts. Its specificity is unknown. The study ran its PCR with 60 Vbeta and 13 Jbeta primers. The protocol was immunoSEQ multiplex PCR, while the TCRdb copy is restricted to in-frame clones and leaves out a portion. The sample lists about 120,000 clones; over 70% were seen once. The sequenced sample was PBMCs. This chain links TRBV6-1 with TRBJ2-5, with 9 bases lining up with TRBD1. The source of this sequence is a female donor in good health and CMV-seropositive. This CDR3 is CASSEQGARETQYF. The DNA of the CDR3 is TGTGCCAGCAGCGAACAGGGGGCGCGGGAGACCCAGTACTTC.